The sequence of this T cell receptor (beta chain) was determined in a study of response to subunit inactivated influenza vaccine. TCRdb recomputed calls from the RT-PCR reads with MiXCR, one row per CDR3 protein. The data show approximately 700,000 distinct CDR3 sequences, 15% to 17% seen once. Notes on the study in general: Every seasonal influenza vaccination brings in few new T cells, the authors suggested.

This clonotype was seen many times. Its antigen is as yet unknown. This specimen consisted of PBMCs from blood, obtained 11 to 12 days after vaccination. The sequence was collected from a man aged 45-65 years who received an inactivated influenza vaccine.

The CDR3 loop is CASSLYLNTEAFF. In DNA, the CDR3 is TGCGCCAGCAGCTTATACCTGAACACTGAAGCTTTCTTT. This chain uses TRBV5-1 with TRBJ1-1, with D unclear. The ends were cut back, 2 bases at V and 0 bases at J, with 5 bases in the middle. The germline CDR1 and CDR2 sequences are SGHRS and YFSETQ. The CDR3 runs to 13 residues.